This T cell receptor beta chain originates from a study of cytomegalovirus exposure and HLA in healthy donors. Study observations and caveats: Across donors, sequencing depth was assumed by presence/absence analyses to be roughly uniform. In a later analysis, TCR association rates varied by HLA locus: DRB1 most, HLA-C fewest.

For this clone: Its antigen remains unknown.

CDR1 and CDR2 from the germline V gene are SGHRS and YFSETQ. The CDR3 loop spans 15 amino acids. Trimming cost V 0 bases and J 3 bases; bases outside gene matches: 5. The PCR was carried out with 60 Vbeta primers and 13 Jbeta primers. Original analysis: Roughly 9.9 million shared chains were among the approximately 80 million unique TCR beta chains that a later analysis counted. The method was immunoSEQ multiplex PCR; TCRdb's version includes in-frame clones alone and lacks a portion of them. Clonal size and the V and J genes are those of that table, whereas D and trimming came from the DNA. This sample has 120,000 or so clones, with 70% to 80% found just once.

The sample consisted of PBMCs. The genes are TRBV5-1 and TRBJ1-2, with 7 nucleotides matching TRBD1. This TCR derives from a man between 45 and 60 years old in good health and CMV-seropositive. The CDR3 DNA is TGCGCCAGCAGCTTGGCAGGGACAGTGGACTATGGCTACACCTTC. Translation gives CASSLAGTVDYGYTF.